This T cell receptor (beta chain) derives from a study of CDR3 diversity in severe acne (dated by TCRdb to the late 2010s). Including cysteine and phenylalanine, the CDR3 has 14 amino acids. Only the CDR3 DNA stays, 42 bases, in frame from base 1. CDR1 and CDR2, looked up from the germline V gene (reference sequence), are PRHDT and FYEKMQ. A distance of 12 bases separates the germline ends of V and J, which lose 6 bases and 0 bases respectively. The library relied on PCR. Instrument on record: Illumina HiSeq 2000. TCRdb reran the public reads through fastp at Q25 and MiXCR, keeping productive beta chains. Identical CDR3 proteins give one entry, which carries the most common genes and DNA. The sample profile shows about 100,000 distinct CDR3 sequences; under 60% of them were found once. The ten most abundant clones make up over 10% of the sample. Concerning this clonotype: It lacks a known antigen. Base qualities are not recorded, but no much larger clone differs from it by a single base.

The TCR sequence derives from a male donor with acne. Source material: blood. The chain joins TRBV13 to TRBJ2-7, and perhaps TRBD1 as D gene, on 7 matching bases. The bases read TGTGCCAGCAGAAGGCGGGACAGCTCCTACGAGCAGTACTTC. This encodes CASRRRDSSYEQYF. With all but the CDR3 taken from the reference TRBV13 and TRBJ2-7 genes, the full variable domain is: AAGVIQSPRHLIKEKRETATLKCYPIPRHDTVYWYQQGPGQDPQFLISFYEKMQSDKGSIPDRFSAQQFSDYHSELNMSSLELGDSALYFCASRRRDSSYEQYFGPGTRLTVT.